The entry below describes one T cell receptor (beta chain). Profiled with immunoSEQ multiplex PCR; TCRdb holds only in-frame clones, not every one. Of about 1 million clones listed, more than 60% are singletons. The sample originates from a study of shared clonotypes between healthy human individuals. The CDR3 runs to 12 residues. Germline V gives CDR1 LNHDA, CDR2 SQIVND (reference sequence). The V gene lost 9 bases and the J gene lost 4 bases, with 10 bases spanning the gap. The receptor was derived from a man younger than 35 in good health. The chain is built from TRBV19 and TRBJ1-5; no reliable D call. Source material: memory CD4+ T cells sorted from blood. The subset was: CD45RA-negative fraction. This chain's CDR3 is CASHQTNQPQHF. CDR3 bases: TGTGCCAGCCACCAAACAAATCAGCCCCAGCATTTT.